This T cell receptor (beta chain) came from a study of blood T cell repertoires in COVID-19. About the research overall: From the United States, Italy and Spain came samples of acute and convalescent COVID-19. Sources were T cells, B-cell-depleted T cells, or PBMCs; the material itself was cDNA or gDNA.

In the authors' workflow: Amplification with reference gene primers provided the estimates of nucleated cell counts. The method was immunoSEQ multiplex PCR; TCRdb's version includes in-frame clones alone and lacks a portion of them. V, J and clone size are taken as reported in that table, and D and trimming were inferred from the DNA itself. The table lists 150,000 to 200,000 clones, roughly 79% of them singletons. The germline gives CDR1 KGHSH, CDR2 LQKENI. The CDR3 is made up of 15 amino acids. After removal of 3 bases from V and 8 bases from J, the junction contained 11 bases not matched to a gene.

The sample comprised peripheral blood. V usage is TRBV18 and J usage is TRBJ1-2, with TRBD1 matching over 8 bases. The receptor was isolated from a woman of 80 years or more with acute or convalescent COVID-19. The CDR3 bases are TGTGCCAGCTCACCGGGTCCAGGGGGCGATCGGGGCTACACCTTC. Translating gives CASSPGPGGDRGYTF.